A selection of T cell receptor beta chains follows, all from one sample in a study of blood T cell repertoires in COVID-19. Sequenced by immunoSEQ multiplex PCR; TCRdb stores in-frame clones only, minus some. The table shows some 190,000 clones, with roughly 79% occurring only once. Source material: peripheral blood. The receptors stem from a woman between 40 and 50 years old with COVID-19, enrolled during active disease. Both conserved end residues are part of each CDR3. The D gene is left open where the match is weak. A clone size is listed for some rows: how often the clone was seen (once, few, many), or a class if it is expanded.

abundance	v_gene	d_gene	j_gene	CDR3aa	CDR3nt
NA	TRBV3-1/TRBV3-2	NA	TRBJ2-4	CASSPLQGTKNIQYF	TGTGCCAGCAGCCCCCTTCAGGGTACCAAAAACATTCAGTACTTC
NA	TRBV5-1	TRBD2	TRBJ2-1	CASSLTSGTHNEQFF	TGCGCCAGCAGTCTGACTAGCGGGACCCACAATGAGCAGTTCTTC
once	TRBV9	NA	TRBJ2-3	CASSVAGYGTDTQYF	TGTGCCAGCAGCGTAGCGGGATACGGCACAGATACGCAGTATTTT
NA	TRBV6-5	TRBD1	TRBJ2-1	CASSLRTGFNEQFF	TGTGCCAGCAGCCTCCGGACAGGGTTTAATGAGCAGTTCTTC
few	TRBV6-5	TRBD1	TRBJ2-1	CASSRTGGANNEQFF	TGTGCCAGCAGTAGAACAGGGGGCGCCAACAATGAGCAGTTCTTC
NA	TRBV20-1	TRBD2	TRBJ2-7	CSAGTKYEQYF	TGCAGTGCTGGGACTAAATACGAGCAGTACTTC
NA	TRBV19	TRBD2	TRBJ2-7	CASSIGEGFYEQYF	TGTGCCAGTAGTATAGGGGAGGGATTTTACGAGCAGTACTTC
NA	TRBV19	NA	TRBJ1-5	CASSIERTYSNQPQHF	TGTGCCAGTAGTATTGAGAGGACATATAGCAATCAGCCCCAGCATTTT
NA	TRBV29-1	TRBD2	TRBJ2-1	CSVGGMASGGPSFYEQFF	TGCAGCGTTGGGGGTATGGCTAGCGGGGGCCCTTCCTTCTATGAGCAGTTCTTC
NA	TRBV19	NA	TRBJ2-7	CASSIQGAHEQYF	TGTGCCAGTAGTATACAGGGTGCTCACGAGCAGTACTTC
NA	TRBV3-1/TRBV3-2	TRBD2	TRBJ2-1	CASSQDTGGRVNEQFF	TGTGCCAGCAGCCAAGATACGGGGGGGCGGGTCAATGAGCAGTTCTTC
NA	TRBV5-5	TRBD1	TRBJ1-4	CASSKQGFNEKLFF	TGTGCCAGCAGTAAACAGGGGTTTAATGAAAAACTGTTTTTT
NA	TRBV19	NA	TRBJ2-1	CASSNPRLASYNEQFF	TGTGCCAGTAGTAACCCCAGACTCGCTTCCTACAATGAGCAGTTCTTC
NA	TRBV7-6	NA	TRBJ2-7	CATTHRDSYEQYF	TGTGCCACCACCCACAGGGACTCCTACGAGCAGTACTTC
NA	TRBV6-5	TRBD1	TRBJ1-6	CASSTSGQGASPLHF	TGTGCCAGCAGTACCAGTGGACAGGGGGCTTCACCCCTCCACTTT
NA	TRBV5-4	NA	TRBJ2-4	CASSLDPVVAKNIQYF	TGTGCCAGCAGCTTGGATCCGGTAGTAGCCAAAAACATTCAGTACTTC
NA	TRBV7-2	NA	TRBJ2-1	CASSRKVNTGSEDNEQFF	TGTGCCAGCAGCCGGAAGGTCAACACAGGGTCCGAGGACAATGAGCAGTTCTTC
NA	TRBV29-1	TRBD1	TRBJ2-5	CSVIATGGPHVTQYF	TGCAGCGTTATTGCGACAGGGGGGCCGCATGTGACCCAGTACTTC
NA	TRBV5-4	NA	TRBJ2-5	CASSRPGLLVTQYF	TGTGCCAGCAGCCGTCCGGGACTTTTGGTGACCCAGTACTTC
few	TRBV27	NA	TRBJ1-1	CASSSQDIAFF	TGTGCCAGCAGTTCACAGGATATCGCTTTCTTT
NA	TRBV19	NA	TRBJ2-1	CASSLLDVSHEQFF	TGTGCCAGTAGCCTACTAGATGTTTCCCATGAGCAGTTCTTC
NA	TRBV30	NA	TRBJ1-2	CAWSVFSAGLWGYTF	TGTGCCTGGAGTGTATTTTCCGCAGGGTTGTGGGGCTACACCTTC
NA	TRBV5-1	NA	TRBJ2-7	CASSLAGGPYEQYF	TGCGCCAGCAGCTTAGCCGGGGGGCCCTACGAGCAGTACTTC
NA	TRBV7-3	TRBD1	TRBJ2-7	CASSFGQGAEEQYF	TGTGCCAGCAGCTTTGGTCAGGGGGCGGAGGAGCAGTACTTC
NA	TRBV10-3	TRBD1	TRBJ2-7	CAISWDSTREQYF	TGTGCCATCAGCTGGGACAGCACGAGGGAGCAGTACTTC
NA	TRBV19	TRBD2	TRBJ2-3	CASSRGGISTDTQYF	TGTGCCAGTAGCCGGGGGGGCATCAGCACAGATACGCAGTATTTT
NA	TRBV7-2	TRBD1	TRBJ1-4	CASSPWDSPDNEKLFF	TGTGCCAGCAGCCCGTGGGACAGCCCCGATAATGAAAAACTGTTTTTT
NA	TRBV3-1/TRBV3-2	NA	TRBJ2-2	CASSQAASSANTGELFF	TGTGCCAGCAGCCAAGCAGCGAGTAGCGCGAACACCGGGGAGCTGTTTTTT
few	TRBV11-2	NA	TRBJ1-2	CASSFERSYTF	TGTGCCAGCAGCTTTGAGAGAAGCTACACCTTC
few	TRBV11-2	TRBD1	TRBJ1-3	CASSSITGAQGNTIYF	TGTGCCAGCAGCTCAATAACAGGGGCACAGGGAAACACCATATATTTT
NA	TRBV3-1/TRBV3-2	NA	TRBJ2-3	CASSPLAGTDTQYF	TGTGCCAGCAGCCCCCTCGCGGGAACAGATACGCAGTATTTT
NA	TRBV19	NA	TRBJ2-3	CASRRDPGRGTDTQYF	TGTGCCAGTAGGCGGGACCCCGGGCGAGGCACAGATACGCAGTATTTT
NA	TRBV5-1	TRBD1	TRBJ1-2	CASSLGQGHYGYTF	TGCGCCAGCAGCTTGGGACAGGGGCACTATGGCTACACCTTC
NA	TRBV7-9	NA	TRBJ2-7	CASSLEGQSYEQYF	TGTGCCAGCAGCTTAGAAGGACAGTCCTACGAGCAGTACTTC
once	TRBV14	NA	TRBJ2-1	CASSQDTDSYNEQFF	TGTGCCAGCAGCCAAGATACGGACAGTTACAATGAGCAGTTCTTC
NA	TRBV5-5	TRBD2	TRBJ2-3	CASSLGGGTDTQYF	TGTGCCAGCAGCTTGGGCGGGGGGACAGATACGCAGTATTTT